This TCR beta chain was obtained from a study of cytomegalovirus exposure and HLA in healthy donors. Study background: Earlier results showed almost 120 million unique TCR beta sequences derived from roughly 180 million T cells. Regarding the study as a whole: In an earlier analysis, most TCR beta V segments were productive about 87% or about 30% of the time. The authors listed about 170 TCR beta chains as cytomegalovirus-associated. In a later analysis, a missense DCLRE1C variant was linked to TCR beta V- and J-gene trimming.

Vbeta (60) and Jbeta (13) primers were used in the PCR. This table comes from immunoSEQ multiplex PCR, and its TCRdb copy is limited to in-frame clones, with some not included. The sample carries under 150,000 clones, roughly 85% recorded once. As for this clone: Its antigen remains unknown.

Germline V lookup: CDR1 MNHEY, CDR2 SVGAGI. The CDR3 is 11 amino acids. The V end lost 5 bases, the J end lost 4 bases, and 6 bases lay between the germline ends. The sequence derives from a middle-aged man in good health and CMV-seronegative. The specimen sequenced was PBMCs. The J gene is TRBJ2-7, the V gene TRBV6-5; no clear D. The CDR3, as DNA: TGTGCCAGCAGTCCCTCTTACGAGCAGTACTTC. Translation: CASSPSYEQYF.